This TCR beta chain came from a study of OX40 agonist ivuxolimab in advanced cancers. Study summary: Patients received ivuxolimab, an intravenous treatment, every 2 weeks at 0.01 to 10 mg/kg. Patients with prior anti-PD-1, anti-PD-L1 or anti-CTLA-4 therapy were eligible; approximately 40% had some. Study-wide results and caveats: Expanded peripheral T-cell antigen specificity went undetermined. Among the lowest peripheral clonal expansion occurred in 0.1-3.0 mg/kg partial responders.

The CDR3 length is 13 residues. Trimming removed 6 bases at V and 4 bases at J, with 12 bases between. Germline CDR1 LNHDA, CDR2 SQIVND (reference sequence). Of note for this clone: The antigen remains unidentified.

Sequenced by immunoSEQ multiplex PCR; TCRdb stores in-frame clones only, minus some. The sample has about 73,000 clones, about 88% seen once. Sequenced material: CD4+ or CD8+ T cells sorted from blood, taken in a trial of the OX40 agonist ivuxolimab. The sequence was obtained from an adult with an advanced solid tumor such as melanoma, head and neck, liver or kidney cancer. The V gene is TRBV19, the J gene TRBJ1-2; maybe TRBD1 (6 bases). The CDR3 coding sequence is TGTGCCAGTAGAGGGGGGGAGGCCTATGGCTACACCTTC. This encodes CASRGGEAYGYTF. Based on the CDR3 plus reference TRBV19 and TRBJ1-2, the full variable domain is DGGITQSPKYLFRKEGQNVTLSCEQNLNHDAMYWYRQDPGQGLRLIYYSQIVNDFQKGDIAEGYSVSREKKESFPLTVTSAQKNPTAFYLCASRGGEAYGYTFGSGTRLTVV.